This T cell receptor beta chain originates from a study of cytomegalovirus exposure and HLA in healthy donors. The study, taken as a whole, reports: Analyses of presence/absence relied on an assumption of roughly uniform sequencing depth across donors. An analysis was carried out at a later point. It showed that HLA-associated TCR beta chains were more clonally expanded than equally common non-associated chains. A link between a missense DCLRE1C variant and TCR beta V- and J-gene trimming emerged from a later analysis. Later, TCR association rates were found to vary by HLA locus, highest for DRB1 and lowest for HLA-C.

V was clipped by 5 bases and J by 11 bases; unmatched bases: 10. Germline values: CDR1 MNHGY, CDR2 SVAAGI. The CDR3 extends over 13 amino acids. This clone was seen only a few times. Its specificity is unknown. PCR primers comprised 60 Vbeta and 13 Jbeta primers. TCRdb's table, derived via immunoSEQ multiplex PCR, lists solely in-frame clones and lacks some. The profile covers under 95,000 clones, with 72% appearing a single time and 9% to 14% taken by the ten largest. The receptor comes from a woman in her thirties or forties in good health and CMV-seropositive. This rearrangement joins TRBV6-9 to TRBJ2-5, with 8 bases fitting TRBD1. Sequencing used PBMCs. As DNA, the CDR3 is TGTGCCAGCAGTCCCCGGACAGGGTGGGAGCAGTACTTC. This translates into CASSPRTGWEQYF.